Listed below are T cell receptor beta chains from one sample, sequenced in a study of graft-versus-host responses after intestinal transplantation. Generated by immunoSEQ multiplex PCR, the TCRdb table keeps only in-frame clones and is missing some. This table holds roughly 34,000 clones, roughly 95% found once. No antigen has been identified for these receptors. The sample in question was unstimulated CD4+ T cells sorted from spleen or lymph node cells, obtained before transplant. The receptor set was obtained from a human donor who was the organ donor for an intestinal transplant. CDR3s include the opening cysteine and the closing phenylalanine or tryptophan. D genes are given only for firm matches. A clone size is listed for some rows: how often the clone was seen (once, few, many), or a class if it is expanded.

J gene	V gene	clone size	D gene	CDR3 DNA	CDR3 protein
TRBJ1-1	TRBV18	.	TRBD1	TGTGCCAGCTCACCACTGACAGGGGGGAACACTGAAGCTTTCTTT	CASSPLTGGNTEAFF
TRBJ1-6	TRBV5-6	.	.	TGTGCCAGCAGCTCGGGTCGCAGGAGCTCCTATAATTCACCCCTCCACTTT	CASSSGRRSSYNSPLHF
TRBJ2-7	TRBV6-1	.	.	TGTGCCAGCACTCCACAGTTTGGTCCCGAGCAGTACTTC	CASTPQFGPEQYF
TRBJ2-7	TRBV13	.	.	TGTGCCAGCAGCTTAGCACCCACTGGGCGGCGAGCCTACGAGCAGTACTTC	CASSLAPTGRRAYEQYF
TRBJ1-2	TRBV30	.	.	TGTGTGTTGGGGAAAAGGGATGGCTACACCTTC	CVLGKRDGYTF
TRBJ2-3	TRBV10-1	.	.	TGCGCCAGCAGTGACTCATACACAGATACGCAGTATTTT	CASSDSYTDTQYF
TRBJ2-7	TRBV28	.	.	TGTGCCAGCAGTTTAATGGGCAGGGCCTACGAGCAGTACTTC	CASSLMGRAYEQYF
TRBJ1-4	TRBV9	.	.	TGTGCCAGCAGCGTAGGGCCGACTAATGAAAAACTGTTTTTT	CASSVGPTNEKLFF
TRBJ2-7	TRBV30	.	TRBD2	TGTGCCTGGGTTAGCGGGGGCCCTTACTACGAGCAGTACTTC	CAWVSGGPYYEQYF
TRBJ2-1	TRBV5-6	.	.	TGTGCCAGCAGCTTTAGAGGGCGGAGATCCTACAATGAGCAGTTCTTC	CASSFRGRRSYNEQFF
TRBJ1-2	TRBV7-2	.	TRBD1	TGTGCCAGCACCCCGGGACAGGGGGCTTTTGGCTACACCTTC	CASTPGQGAFGYTF
TRBJ2-7	TRBV6-5	.	.	TGTGCCAGTCAGGAGACAGCTTCCTACGAGCAGTACTTC	CASQETASYEQYF
TRBJ2-5	TRBV27	.	.	TGTGCCAGCAGTTTAATGATCCAAGAGACCCAGTACTTC	CASSLMIQETQYF
TRBJ2-3	TRBV9	.	TRBD2	TGTGCCAGCAGCGTACTAGCGGGGGGGACAGATACGCAGTATTTT	CASSVLAGGTDTQYF
TRBJ1-2	TRBV5-6	.	TRBD1	TGTGCCAGCAGCTTTCCAGGGGGAGGGGGCTACACCTTC	CASSFPGGGGYTF
TRBJ2-7	TRBV7-2	.	.	TGTGCCAGCAGCTTAGGAAGCGGCTACGAGCAGTACTTC	CASSLGSGYEQYF
TRBJ1-1	TRBV4-1	.	.	TGCGCCAGCAGCCGATACATAGGGGGGGCGCGAATGAACACTGAAGCTTTCTTT	CASSRYIGGARMNTEAFF
TRBJ1-5	TRBV30	.	.	TGTGCCTGGAGTGAGGGATACAATCAGCCCCAGCATTTT	CAWSEGYNQPQHF
TRBJ2-3	TRBV21-1	.	.	TGTGCCAGCCCTAGGCCAGCGGGGTCCACAGATACGCAGTATTTT	CASPRPAGSTDTQYF
TRBJ2-2	TRBV6-6	.	TRBD1	TGTGCCAGCATCCGGACAGGGGGAAACACCGGGGAGCTGTTTTTT	CASIRTGGNTGELFF
TRBJ2-5	TRBV6-7	once	TRBD1	TGTGCCAGCAGTCCCGTAAATGACAGGGTAAAGGAGACCCAGTACTTC	CASSPVNDRVKETQYF
TRBJ1-4	TRBV4-3	.	.	TGCGCCAGCAGCCAAAGGGGGGCAACTAATGAAAAACTGTTTTTT	CASSQRGATNEKLFF
TRBJ1-2	TRBV14	.	TRBD1	TGTGCCAGCAGCCCCACGGACAGGAGGTATGGCTACACCTTC	CASSPTDRRYGYTF
TRBJ1-1	TRBV18	once	.	TGTGCCAGCTCACCACTCCCAGACACTGAAGCTTTCTTT	CASSPLPDTEAFF
TRBJ2-5	TRBV11-2	once	.	TGTGCCAGCAGCGGTAGCGGCCAAGAGACCCAGTACTTC	CASSGSGQETQYF
TRBJ1-4	TRBV28	.	.	TGTGCCAGCAGTTCCTTTATTGGGACCCGGCGTTTT	CASSSFIGTRRF
TRBJ2-1	TRBV18	once	.	TGTGCCAGCTCACCAGGTGGCTCCAATGAGCAGTTCTTC	CASSPGGSNEQFF
TRBJ1-2	TRBV6-6	.	TRBD1	TGTGCCAGCAGTCGCGGGACAGGGGGCGCCTATGGCTACACCTTC	CASSRGTGGAYGYTF
TRBJ1-5	TRBV18	.	TRBD1	TGTGCCAGCTCACCGCTTCCGGGACAGTATCAGCCCCAGCATTTT	CASSPLPGQYQPQHF
TRBJ2-5	TRBV7-2	.	TRBD2	TGTGCCAGCAGCTTACTAGCGGGGGGGCCGGAGACCCAGTACTTC	CASSLLAGGPETQYF
TRBJ2-3	TRBV5-4	.	.	TGTGCCAGCAGCTTGGAGGGGCGTACTAGCACAGATACGCAGTATTTT	CASSLEGRTSTDTQYF
TRBJ2-3	TRBV10-3	.	TRBD1	TGTGCCATCAGTGAGTCAGGGGGCTTCACAGATACGCAGTATTTT	CAISESGGFTDTQYF
TRBJ1-6	TRBV6-4	.	.	TGTGCCAGCAGTGAAAGGGGCTCCTATAATTCACCCCTCCACTTT	CASSERGSYNSPLHF